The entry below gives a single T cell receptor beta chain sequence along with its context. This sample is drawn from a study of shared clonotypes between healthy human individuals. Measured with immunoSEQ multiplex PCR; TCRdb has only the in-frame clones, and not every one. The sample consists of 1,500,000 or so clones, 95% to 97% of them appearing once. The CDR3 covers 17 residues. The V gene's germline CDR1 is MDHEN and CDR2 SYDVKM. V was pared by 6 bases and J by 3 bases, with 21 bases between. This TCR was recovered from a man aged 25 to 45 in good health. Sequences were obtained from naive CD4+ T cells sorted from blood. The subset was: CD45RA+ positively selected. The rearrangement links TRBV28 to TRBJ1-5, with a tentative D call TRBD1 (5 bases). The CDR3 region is CASRLESAGRINQPQHF. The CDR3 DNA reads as TGTGCCAGCAGACTGGAGTCTGCAGGGAGGATCAATCAGCCCCAGCATTTT.